The 21 T cell receptor beta chains below were found in one sample sequenced in a study of TIL therapy for anti-PD-1-resistant metastatic lung cancer. Time point defined: pre-treatment sample, taken before nivolumab and TIL therapy. The immunoSEQ assay was v3. Assay used: immunoSEQ multiplex PCR; TCRdb lists only in-frame clones, some missing. The repertoire holds tens of thousands of clones, with around two thirds as singletons. The sequences come from blood, collected at baseline. These receptors were collected from a woman aged 25-80 years with non-small cell lung cancer.

V gene TRBV19 combines with J gene TRBJ1-1; D gene unclear. Trimming took off 7 bases at V and 5 bases at J, with 14 bases between the two ends. This CDR3 comprises 13 residues. The germline V gene has CDR1 LNHDA and CDR2 SQIVND (reference sequence). The CDR3 DNA reads as TGTGCCAGTATTGCTTTGACCTCGACTGAAGCTTTCTTT. It translates to CASIALTSTEAFF.

The CDR3 spells CASSRLGGPGEETQYF. CDR3 DNA: TGTGCCAGCAGCCGCCTCGGGGGCCCGGGGGAAGAGACCCAGTACTTC. The chain joins TRBV28 to TRBJ2-5; D may be TRBD1 or TRBD2 (6 bases each). V was trimmed by 6 bases and J by 3 bases, leaving 20 bases between them. This CDR3 spans 16 amino acids. Germline CDR1 and CDR2: MDHEN and SYDVKM.

The V call is TRBV15, the J call TRBJ2-3, with no clear D. V gave up 3 bases and J gave up 1 base, with 5 bases separating them. Germline V gives CDR1 LNHNV, CDR2 YYDKDF (reference sequence). CDR3 length: 13 residues. CDR3 sequence reads: CATSRLRTDTQYF. For the CDR3, the DNA is TGTGCCACCAGCAGGCTTCGCACAGATACGCAGTATTTT.

This rearrangement joins TRBV6-5 to TRBJ2-7; TRBD2 matches 14 bases. Trimming removed 7 bases from V and 5 bases from J; junction bases left unmatched: 7. CDR3 length: 15 residues. Germline V lookup: CDR1 MNHEY, CDR2 SVGAGI. CDR3 DNA: TGTGCCAGCAACGAGGGACTAGCGGGAGTCAACGAGCAGTACTTC. It encodes CASNEGLAGVNEQYF.

The rearrangement joins TRBV5-4 to TRBJ1-1; D possibly corresponds to TRBD1 (6 bases). This CDR3 comprises 17 residues. Trimming shortened V by 4 bases and J by 4 bases, and 23 bases separated the two germline ends. Germline assignment: CDR1 SGHNT and CDR2 YYREEE (reference sequence). The CDR3 coding sequence is TGTGCCAGCAGCACTCCTCAAGGGGGGGTCGAAATCACTGAAGCTTTCTTT. It is translated as CASSTPQGGVEITEAFF.

This clone was recorded a few times. This chain joins TRBV15 and TRBJ2-1; the match to TRBD2 covers 7 bases. The CDR3 is 14 amino acids. Germline CDR1 reads LNHNV; CDR2 reads YYDKDF (reference sequence). The V segment lost 5 bases and the J segment 5 bases; nucleotides outside the gene matches: 6. The CDR3 DNA sequence: TGTGCCACCAGCGGCGGGAGTACCCACAATGAGCAGTTCTTC. This codes for CATSGGSTHNEQFF.

In DNA form, the CDR3 reads TGTGCCAGCAGTCTTTTAGCGGGAGACGGGGAGCTGTTTTTT. This sequence encodes CASSLLAGDGELFF. J is TRBJ2-2 and V is TRBV6-4, with 9 bases aligning to TRBD2. The J segment lost 7 bases and the V segment lost 5 bases, leaving 5 bases of the junction unmatched. The CDR3 is made up of 14 amino acids. The germline CDR1 and CDR2 sequences are MRHNA and SNTAGT.

The J gene is TRBJ2-1, the V gene TRBV7-9, with no clear D. Germline V gives CDR1 SEHNR, CDR2 FQNEAQ (reference sequence). The CDR3 spans 13 residues. Trimming took 3 bases from V and 5 from J, leaving 8 bases between them. In DNA form, the CDR3 reads TGTGCCAGCAGCTTCCCCCCCCACAATGAGCAGTTCTTC. It yields the protein CASSFPPHNEQFF.

The chain is built from TRBV7-6 and TRBJ2-5; D uncertain. V lost 3 bases and J lost 5, with 4 bases in between. The CDR3 runs to 11 residues. Germline values: CDR1 SGHVS, CDR2 FNYEAQ. The DNA of the CDR3 is TGTGCCAGCAGCTTTAGGGAGACCCAGTACTTC. It codes for CASSFRETQYF.

V and J are TRBV2 and TRBJ2-3, with unresolved D. This CDR3 comprises 13 residues. Germline CDR1 SNHLY, CDR2 FYNNEI. V was clipped by 3 bases and J by 2 bases, with 6 bases between them. CDR3 sequence reads: CASSDELTDTQYF. CDR3 DNA sequence: TGTGCCAGCAGTGACGAGCTCACAGATACGCAGTATTTT. The full variable domain, its missing parts supplied by reference TRBV2 and TRBJ2-3, is EPEVTQTPSHQVTQMGQEVILRCVPISNHLYFYWYRQILGQKVEFLVSFYNNEISEKSEIFDDQFSVERPDGSNFTLKIRSTKLEDSAMYFCASSDELTDTQYFGPGTRLTVL.

This chain connects TRBV6-4 to TRBJ1-2, with 8 positions matching TRBD1. The CDR3 contains 17 residues. Per germline, CDR1 MRHNA and CDR2 SNTAGT. J was trimmed by 4 bases and V by 0 bases; bases with no gene match: 10. CDR3 DNA: TGTGCCAGCAGTGACTCTGTGGCAGGGGGCGCGGTCTATGGCTACACCTTC. It yields the protein CASSDSVAGGAVYGYTF.

The CDR3 coding sequence is TGTGCCAGCAGTCCTCAGGGACTGGCGGGAGGGGAGCAGTTCTTC. Protein: CASSPQGLAGGEQFF. V is TRBV6-1 and J is TRBJ2-1, with TRBD2 identical over 9 bases. CDR1 and CDR2 from the germline V gene are MNHNS and SASEGT. V gave up 5 bases and J gave up 10 bases; unmatched junction bases: 12. The CDR3 is 15 amino acids.

The chain recombines TRBV6-1 with TRBJ2-3; TRBD2 matches at 10 bases. The CDR3 has 13 amino acids. Germline-derived CDR1 and CDR2 are MNHNS and SASEGT. J was trimmed by 5 bases and V by 6 bases; bases with no gene match: 2. The CDR3 DNA follows: TGTGCCAGCAGGTCTAGCGGGGGAGATACGCAGTATTTT. Translation gives CASRSSGGDTQYF.

V usage is TRBV19 and J usage is TRBJ2-7; TRBD1 matches at 7 bases. Germline values: CDR1 LNHDA, CDR2 SQIVND (reference sequence). There are 14 residues in the CDR3. After removal of 9 bases from V and 1 base from J, the junction contained 9 bases not matched to a gene. DNA for the CDR3: TGTGCCAGCGCCGGACAGGTATCTTCCTACGAGCAGTACTTC. Amino acid sequence: CASAGQVSSYEQYF.

The V and J genes are TRBV18 and TRBJ2-3; the D is unclear. Trimming shortened V by 2 bases and J by 3 bases, and 6 bases separated the two germline ends. Looked up from germline, CDR1 is KGHSH and CDR2 is LQKENI. This CDR3 comprises 13 residues. The CDR3 sequence: CASSPSQTDTQYF. The CDR3 DNA is TGTGCCAGCTCACCAAGCCAGACAGATACGCAGTATTTT.

This chain links TRBV6-1 with TRBJ2-7; 7 bases are shared with TRBD2. The CDR3 contains 13 residues. V lost 5 bases, J lost 0 bases, and 1 base stayed unmatched. Germline V gene data show CDR1 as MNHNS and CDR2 as SASEGT. The CDR3 DNA follows: TGTGCCAGCAGTAGCGGGATCTCCTACGAGCAGTACTTC. This translates into CASSSGISYEQYF.

V usage is TRBV5-5 and J usage is TRBJ2-1; 9 bases fit TRBD2. This CDR3 has 15 amino acids. The junction had 2 bases not matched to a gene; V was cut back by 4 bases and J by 0 bases. Germline lookup yields CDR1 SGHKS and CDR2 YYEKEE (reference sequence). The CDR3 coding sequence is TGTGCCAGCAGCCTGACTAGCGGCTCCTACAATGAGCAGTTCTTC. Translation: CASSLTSGSYNEQFF.

This sequence joins TRBV12-5 and TRBJ2-3, with D unclear. The V gene's germline CDR1 is LGHNT and CDR2 FRNRAP. The V and J ends lost 1 base and 1 base respectively, with 9 bases between them. The CDR3 is made up of 15 amino acids. CDR3 nucleotide sequence: TGTGCTAGTGGTTTGGGGACGGGCGGCACAGATACGCAGTATTTT. It specifies CASGLGTGGTDTQYF. Combining the CDR3 with reference TRBV12-5 and TRBJ2-3 gives the whole variable domain DARVTQTPRHKVTEMGQEVTMRCQPILGHNTVFWYRQTMMQGLELLAYFRNRAPLDDSGMPKDRFSAEMPDATLATLKIQPSEPRDSAVYFCASGLGTGGTDTQYFGPGTRLTVL.

This sequence joins TRBV29-1 and TRBJ2-5; 9 bases fit TRBD2. The CDR3 spans 12 residues. Germline V gene sequence: CDR1 SQVTM, CDR2 ANQGSEA. Trimming at V came to 7 bases and at J to 2 bases, leaving 2 bases not matched to a gene. CDR3 protein: CSASGRQETQYF. CDR3 in DNA: TGCAGCGCCAGCGGGAGGCAAGAGACCCAGTACTTC.

This clone has only one observation. The chain combines TRBV11-2 with TRBJ1-2, with a weak D call TRBD1 (6 bases). Germline V lookup: CDR1 SGHAT, CDR2 FQNNGV. Deletions cut 2 bases from V and 2 bases from J, with 18 bases between. The CDR3 is 17 amino acids. The CDR3 DNA reads as TGTGCCAGCAGCTTATCATTATCGGTGGACAGAAACTATGGCTACACCTTC. Its protein is CASSLSLSVDRNYGYTF.

The chain carries TRBV19 and TRBJ1-5; D possibly corresponds to TRBD1 (6 bases). The CDR3 consists of 16 residues. The germline V and J ends were trimmed by 4 bases and 7 bases, with 20 bases remaining between them. Germline V gene sequence: CDR1 LNHDA, CDR2 SQIVND (reference sequence). The CDR3 here is CASSTGTPSLGQPQHF. The DNA of the CDR3 is TGTGCCAGTAGTACCGGGACACCTTCTTTAGGGCAGCCCCAGCATTTT.